Shown below are 14 T cell receptor beta chains from a single sample sequenced in a study of blood T cell repertoires in COVID-19. Here immunoSEQ multiplex PCR was the method, and the copy in TCRdb shows in-frame clones only, minus some. The sample carries around 340,000 clones, 70% to 90% recorded once. The source material was PBMCs or T cells enriched from blood (not recorded which). The source of these receptors is a middle-aged woman with acute COVID-19.

The chain joins TRBV10-2 to TRBJ1-3; no firm D call. The CDR3 loop spans 17 amino acids. V was trimmed by 6 bases and J by 0 bases, leaving 18 bases between them. Germline V gives CDR1 WSHSY, CDR2 SAAADI. The CDR3 DNA is TGCGCCAGCAGAAACCTCGGAGGGTCCACCTCTGGAAACACCATATATTTT. As protein: CASRNLGGSTSGNTIYF.

This clone came up once. The chain couples TRBV29-1 to TRBJ1-4; no firm D call. This CDR3 spans 14 amino acids. Germline V gene lookup returns CDR1 SQVTM and CDR2 ANQGSEA. The ends were cut back, 0 bases at V and 4 bases at J, with 9 bases in the middle. CDR3 DNA sequence: TGCAGCGTTGAAGATCTTCGGGATAATGAAAAACTGTTTTTT. Protein product: CSVEDLRDNEKLFF.

V gene TRBV25-1 combines with J gene TRBJ2-7; D gene unclear. Germline lookup yields CDR1 MGHDK and CDR2 SYGVNS. V lost 3 bases to trimming and J lost 2 bases, with 11 bases between them. This CDR3 spans 14 amino acids. The DNA for the CDR3 is TGTGCCAGCAGTGATCCGCGGAACCCCTACGAGCAGTACTTC. This codes for CASSDPRNPYEQYF.

In this sample, this clone turned up once. The chain carries TRBV19 and TRBJ2-7; 7 bases match TRBD1. The CDR3 covers 15 residues. J was trimmed by 3 bases and V by 5 bases; bases with no gene match: 10. CDR1 is LNHDA and CDR2 is SQIVND in the germline V gene (reference sequence). The CDR3 loop reads CASSLKTGSFYEQYF. The CDR3 coding sequence is TGTGCCAGTAGTCTCAAGACAGGGTCGTTCTACGAGCAGTACTTC.

This chain connects TRBV7-2 to TRBJ2-3; TRBD2 aligns across 9 bases. V shed 5 bases, J shed 5 bases, and the junction held 8 bases outside the gene matches. Germline V gene lookup returns CDR1 SGHTA and CDR2 FQGNSA. The CDR3 is 15 amino acids. CDR3 coding DNA: TGTGCCAGCAGCCCAAGCGGGGGGATGGGAGATACGCAGTATTTT. Amino acid sequence: CASSPSGGMGDTQYF.

This chain joins TRBV7-3 and TRBJ2-2, with TRBD1 matching over 9 bases. V was pared by 6 bases and J by 5 bases, with 7 bases of the junction left unmatched. Germline CDR1 reads SGHTA; CDR2 reads FQGTGA. The CDR3 length is 15 residues. The CDR3 reads CASRAGTGRTGELFF. In DNA form, the CDR3 reads TGTGCCAGCAGAGCCGGGACAGGGCGAACCGGGGAGCTGTTTTTT.

V usage is TRBV7-2 and J usage is TRBJ1-2; 7 bases match TRBD1. This CDR3 is built from 15 residues. The V segment lost 0 bases and the J segment 5 bases; nucleotides outside the gene matches: 6. CDR1 and CDR2 (germline): SGHTA, FQGNSA. CDR3 bases: TGTGCCAGCAGCTTAGCCCCGGGACAGAAGTATGGCTACACCTTC. Protein product: CASSLAPGQKYGYTF. The full variable domain, completed using reference TRBV7-2 and TRBJ1-2, is GAGVSQSPSNKVTEKGKDVELRCDPISGHTALYWYRQSLGQGLEFLIYFQGNSAPDKSGLPSDRFSAERTGGSVSTLTIQRTQQEDSAVYLCASSLAPGQKYGYTFGSGTRLTVV.

The chain employs TRBV4-2 and TRBJ1-1; 7 bases agree with TRBD1. The J segment lost 4 bases and the V segment lost 6 bases, leaving 11 bases of the junction unmatched. Per germline, CDR1 LGHNA and CDR2 YNFKEQ. This CDR3 contains 15 residues. CDR3 sequence: CASRGIWDSGTEAFF. The CDR3 coding sequence is TGTGCCAGCAGGGGAATTTGGGACAGTGGCACTGAAGCTTTCTTT.

The chain has TRBV4-2 and TRBJ2-1, with D tentatively TRBD1 (6 bases). V was cut by 3 bases and J by 10 bases, with 7 bases left in between. Germline-derived CDR1 and CDR2 are LGHNA and YNFKEQ. The CDR3 loop spans 11 amino acids. The CDR3 reads CASSHDREQFF. CDR3 DNA sequence: TGTGCCAGCAGCCACGACAGGGAGCAGTTCTTC.

This chain uses TRBV25-1 with TRBJ1-2, with 8 bases fitting TRBD1. The CDR3 is made up of 16 amino acids. The V segment lost 7 bases and the J segment 6 bases; nucleotides outside the gene matches: 16. Germline V gene sequence: CDR1 MGHDK, CDR2 SYGVNS. CDR3 residues: CASTSSQGAPVHGYTF. In nucleotides, the CDR3 is TGTGCCAGCACCTCCAGTCAGGGGGCGCCGGTTCATGGCTACACCTTC.

This clone occurred a few times. V is TRBV9 and J is TRBJ2-3; the match to TRBD2 covers 14 bases. The CDR3 contains 17 residues. V dropped 3 bases and J dropped 4; count of bases not matched to a gene: 7. Germline loops: CDR1 SGDLS, CDR2 YYNGEE. Written as DNA, the CDR3 is TGTGCCAGCAGCGAGCGGGGACTAGCGGGAGTCTCAGATACGCAGTATTTT. Translation gives CASSERGLAGVSDTQYF.

This clone appeared a single time. This rearrangement joins TRBV28 to TRBJ2-2; 9 bases map to TRBD1. The trim removed 5 bases at V and 5 bases at J, leaving 9 bases unmatched. This CDR3 is 16 amino acids long. In germline, CDR1 is MDHEN, CDR2 SYDVKM. The CDR3 bases are TGTGCCAGCAGTGGGGACAGGGCGTCGGGGACCGGGGAGCTGTTTTTT. Translation: CASSGDRASGTGELFF.

This clone came up a few times. The chain combines TRBV5-6 with TRBJ1-2; TRBD1 agrees at 7 bases. This CDR3 spans 15 amino acids. Looked up from germline, CDR1 is SGHDT and CDR2 is YYEEEE. V was clipped by 3 bases and J by 5 bases; unmatched bases: 10. For the CDR3, the DNA is TGTGCCAGCAGCTCCCGACAGGGCGGGGATTATGGCTACACCTTC. Its protein product is CASSSRQGGDYGYTF.

V usage is TRBV3-1 (or the pseudogene TRBV3-2) and J usage is TRBJ2-7; D may be TRBD2 (5 bases). The germline V and J ends were trimmed by 0 bases and 0 bases, with 12 bases remaining between them. Germline V CDR1 and CDR2: LGHDT, YNNKEL (reference sequence). CDR3 length: 16 residues. CDR3 loop: CASSQDRRGSSYEQYF. The CDR3 DNA follows: TGTGCCAGCAGCCAAGATCGTCGGGGTAGCTCCTACGAGCAGTACTTC.